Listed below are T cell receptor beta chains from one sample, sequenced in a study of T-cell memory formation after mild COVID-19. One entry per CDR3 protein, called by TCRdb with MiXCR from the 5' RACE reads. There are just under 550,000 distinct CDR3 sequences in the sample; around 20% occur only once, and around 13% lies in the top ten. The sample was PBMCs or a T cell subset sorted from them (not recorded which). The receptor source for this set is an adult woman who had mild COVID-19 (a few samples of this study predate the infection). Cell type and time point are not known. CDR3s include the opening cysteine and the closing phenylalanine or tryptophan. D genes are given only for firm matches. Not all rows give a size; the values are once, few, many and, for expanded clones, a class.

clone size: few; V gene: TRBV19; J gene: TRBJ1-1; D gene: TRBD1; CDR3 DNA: TGTGCCAGTAGTATAGTACAGGGGGTTACGGCTGAAGCTTTCTTT; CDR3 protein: CASSIVQGVTAEAFF
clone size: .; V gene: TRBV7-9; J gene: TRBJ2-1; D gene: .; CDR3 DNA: TGTGCCAGCAGCCCCCCTGGACTCAACAATGAGCAGTTCTTC; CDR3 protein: CASSPPGLNNEQFF
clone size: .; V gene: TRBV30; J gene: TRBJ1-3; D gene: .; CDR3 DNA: TGTGCCTCCACGGACAGCCCTCAGATTACCTCTGGAAACACCATATATTTT; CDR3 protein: CASTDSPQITSGNTIYF
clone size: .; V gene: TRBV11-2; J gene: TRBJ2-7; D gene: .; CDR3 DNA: TGTGCCAGCAGCGTAGTGGACTCCGAGCAGTACTTC; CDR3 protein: CASSVVDSEQYF
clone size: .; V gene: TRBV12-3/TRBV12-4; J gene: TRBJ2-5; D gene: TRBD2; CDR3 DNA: TGTGCCAGCAGTCAGACGGGGGGGTGGAAAGAGACCCAGTACTTC; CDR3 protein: CASSQTGGWKETQYF
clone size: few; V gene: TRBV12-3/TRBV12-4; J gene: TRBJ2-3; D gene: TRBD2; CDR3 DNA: TGTGCCAGCAGTCCCAAGGTAGCGGGATACACAGATACGCAGTATTTT; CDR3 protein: CASSPKVAGYTDTQYF
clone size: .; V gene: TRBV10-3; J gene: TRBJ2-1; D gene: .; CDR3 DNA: TGTGCCATCAGTGAGTCTAGCGGAGTTCGCTCCTACAATGAGCAGTTCTTC; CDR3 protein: CAISESSGVRSYNEQFF
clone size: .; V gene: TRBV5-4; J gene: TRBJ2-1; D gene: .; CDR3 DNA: TGTGCCAGCAGCTCCACAGCAGGCTTAGAGCAGTTCTTC; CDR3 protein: CASSSTAGLEQFF
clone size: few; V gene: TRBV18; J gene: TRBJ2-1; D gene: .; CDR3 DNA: TGTGCCAGCCGTACTACGACTCGCCGCGGGAATGAGCAGTTCTTC; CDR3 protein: CASRTTTRRGNEQFF
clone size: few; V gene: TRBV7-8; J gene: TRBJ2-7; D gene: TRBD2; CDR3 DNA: TGTGCCAGCAGTGCAGGCGGGCGGGGGGCCTACGAGCAGTACTTC; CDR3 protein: CASSAGGRGAYEQYF
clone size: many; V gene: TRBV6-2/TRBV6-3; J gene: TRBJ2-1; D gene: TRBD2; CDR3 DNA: TGTGCCAGCAGTTACTCGGGACTAGCGGGAGTGTACAATGAGCAGTTCTTC; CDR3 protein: CASSYSGLAGVYNEQFF
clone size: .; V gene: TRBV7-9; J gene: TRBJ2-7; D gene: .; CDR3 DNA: TGTGCCAGCAGCCCCCGGGCCCTACCCTACGAGCAGTACTTC; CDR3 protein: CASSPRALPYEQYF
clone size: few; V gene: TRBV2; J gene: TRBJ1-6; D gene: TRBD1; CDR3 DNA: TGTGCCAGCAGTGGGGACAGGGGCTCTAATTCACCCCTCCACTTT; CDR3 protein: CASSGDRGSNSPLHF
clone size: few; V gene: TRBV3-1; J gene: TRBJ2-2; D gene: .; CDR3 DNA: TGTGCCAGCAGCCCCCGGACTCAGAACACCGGGGAGCTGTTTTTT; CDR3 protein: CASSPRTQNTGELFF
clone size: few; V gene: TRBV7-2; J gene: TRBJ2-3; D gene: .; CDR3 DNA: TGTGCCAGCAGCTTAAAATGGCTGGGAGGTACTAGCACAGATACGCAGTATTTT; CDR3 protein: CASSLKWLGGTSTDTQYF
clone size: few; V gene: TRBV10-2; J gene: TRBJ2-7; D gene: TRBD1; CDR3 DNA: TGCGCCAGCAGCCCGGACAGGGGTGATGACGAGCAGTACTTC; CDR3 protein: CASSPDRGDDEQYF
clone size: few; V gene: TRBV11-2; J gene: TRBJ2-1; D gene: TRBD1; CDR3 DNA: TGTGCCAGCAGCTCCCTTGGGGACAGGGTGTTGACTGAGCAGTTCTTC; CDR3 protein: CASSSLGDRVLTEQFF
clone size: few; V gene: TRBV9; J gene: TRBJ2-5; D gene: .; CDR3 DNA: TGTGCCAGCAGCGACCCCATCGGACAGCAAGAGACCCAGTACTTC; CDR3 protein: CASSDPIGQQETQYF
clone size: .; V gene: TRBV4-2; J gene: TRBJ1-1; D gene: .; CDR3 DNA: TGTGCCAGCAGCCAATCAGGGGAGCGCACTGAAGCTTTCTTT; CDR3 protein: CASSQSGERTEAFF
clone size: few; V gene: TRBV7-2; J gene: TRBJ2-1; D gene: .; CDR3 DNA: TGTGCCAGCAGCTTAGAGTCCCAGAGGGGGAATGAGCAGTTCTTC; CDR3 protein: CASSLESQRGNEQFF
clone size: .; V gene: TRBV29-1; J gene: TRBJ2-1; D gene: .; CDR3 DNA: TGCAGCGGTGAGACAGGTATGGACTACAATGAGCAGTTCTTC; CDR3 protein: CSGETGMDYNEQFF